This TCR beta chain was sequenced during a study of cytomegalovirus exposure and HLA in healthy donors. Study outcomes and limitations: TCR beta V segments were, for the most part, productive about 87% or about 30% of the time in an earlier analysis. There were reportedly fewer N-insertions in an Asian-associated ancestry cluster than the roughly 670-donor mean, in a later analysis. An apparent linkage of common viral pathogens to several of the most significant clusters emerged in a later analysis.

Germline V gene sequence: CDR1 GTSNPN, CDR2 SVGIG (reference sequence). The CDR3 sequence is 12 residues long. V shed 5 bases, J shed 5 bases, and the junction held 5 bases outside the gene matches. The PCR used 60 Vbeta and 13 Jbeta primers. Using immunoSEQ multiplex PCR, the repertoire was profiled, and TCRdb retains in-frame clones only, with some absent. This repertoire shows about 67,000 clones, 80% to 90% found once; its top ten account for roughly an eighth. This clone was counted only a few times. The antigen is undetermined. Material: PBMCs. The chain combines TRBV30 with TRBJ2-5; 7 positions agree with TRBD2. The sequence was collected from a woman aged 25 to 39 in good health and CMV-seropositive. CDR3 residues: CAWEVGGETQYF. DNA for the CDR3: TGTGCCTGGGAAGTCGGGGGGGAGACCCAGTACTTC.